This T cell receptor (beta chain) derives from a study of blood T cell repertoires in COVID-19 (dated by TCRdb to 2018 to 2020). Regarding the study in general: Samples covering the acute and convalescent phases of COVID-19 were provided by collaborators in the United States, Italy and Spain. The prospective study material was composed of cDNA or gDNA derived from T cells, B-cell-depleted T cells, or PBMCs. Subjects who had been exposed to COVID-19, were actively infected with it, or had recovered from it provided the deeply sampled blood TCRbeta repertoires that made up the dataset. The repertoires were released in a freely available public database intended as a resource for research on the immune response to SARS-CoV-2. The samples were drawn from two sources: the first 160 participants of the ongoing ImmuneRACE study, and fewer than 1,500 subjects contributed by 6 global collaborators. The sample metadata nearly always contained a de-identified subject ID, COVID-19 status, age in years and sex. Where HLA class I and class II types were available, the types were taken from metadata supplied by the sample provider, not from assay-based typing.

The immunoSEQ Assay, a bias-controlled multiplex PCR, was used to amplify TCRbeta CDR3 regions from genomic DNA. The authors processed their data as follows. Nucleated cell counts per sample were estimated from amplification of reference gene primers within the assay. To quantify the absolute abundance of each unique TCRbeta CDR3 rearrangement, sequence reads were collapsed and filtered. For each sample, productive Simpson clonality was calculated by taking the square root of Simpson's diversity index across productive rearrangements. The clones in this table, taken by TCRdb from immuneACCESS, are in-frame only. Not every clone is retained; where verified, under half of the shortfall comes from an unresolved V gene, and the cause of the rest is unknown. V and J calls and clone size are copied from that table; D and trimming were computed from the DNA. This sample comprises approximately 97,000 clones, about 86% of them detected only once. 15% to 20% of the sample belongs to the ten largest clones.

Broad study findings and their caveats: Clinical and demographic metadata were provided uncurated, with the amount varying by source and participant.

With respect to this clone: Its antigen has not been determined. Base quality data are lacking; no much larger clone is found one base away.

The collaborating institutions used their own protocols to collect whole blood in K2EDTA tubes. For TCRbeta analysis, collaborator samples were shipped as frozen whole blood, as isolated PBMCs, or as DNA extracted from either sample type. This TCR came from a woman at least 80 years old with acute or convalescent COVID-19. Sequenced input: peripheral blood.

The CDR3 in this case is CATSDSWGSAQPQHF. The bases read TGTGCCACCAGTGATAGTTGGGGCTCCGCCCAGCCCCAGCATTTT. The chain uses TRBV24-1 and TRBJ1-5; 5 matching bases give a weak D call of TRBD1. The junction carries 15 bases between V and J, which are trimmed by 3 bases and 7 bases respectively. Looking up the germline V gene yields CDR1 KGHDR and CDR2 SFDVKD. Including cysteine and phenylalanine, the CDR3 has 15 amino acids. Only the CDR3 DNA stays, 45 bases, in frame from base 1.